The 15 T cell receptor beta chains presented below share a single source sample, sequenced in a study of CD8 T cells in ankylosing spondylitis. A single record per CDR3 protein comes from TCRdb applying MiXCR to the 5' RACE reads. This table has about 69,000 distinct CDR3 sequences, approximately 5% appearing once. The sample consisted of blood, either unsorted or a sorted T cell fraction (not recorded which). The receptors were gathered from a male donor with ankylosing spondylitis or in good health (not recorded which).

This clonotype has only a few counts. The chain recombines TRBV7-9 with TRBJ2-7; unclear D gene. Trimming stripped 4 bases from V and 3 bases from J, with 16 bases between. Per germline, CDR1 SEHNR and CDR2 FQNEAQ (reference sequence). CDR3 length: 15 residues. The CDR3, as DNA: TGTGCCAGCAGCTCCGAGGTCAGGTCCTTCTACGAGCAGTACTTC. Its protein is CASSSEVRSFYEQYF.

Worth noting for this clonotype: This clone may be a read error of a much larger clone one base away. The rearrangement joins TRBV29-1 to TRBJ1-3, with D unresolved. The germline V gene has CDR1 SQVTM and CDR2 ANQGSEA. Trimming left V 0 bases short and J 1 base short, with 10 bases between. The CDR3 runs 15 residues. The CDR3 DNA follows: TGCAGCGTTGAAGATCAGTGGAGGTCTGGAAACACCATATATTTT. Translating it yields CSVEDQWRSGNTIYF.

In its sample, this clonotype was seen many times. The J gene is TRBJ2-3, the V gene TRBV27; the D gene is possibly TRBD2 (6 bases). CDR3 length: 13 amino acids. Germline V CDR1 and CDR2: MNHEY, SMNVEV (reference sequence). The V end was cut by 8 bases, the J end by 0 bases, with 9 bases between. Written as DNA, the CDR3 is TGTGCCAGCGGAGGGACTAGCACAGATACGCAGTATTTT. As protein: CASGGTSTDTQYF.

This clonotype was counted ten times or more. V usage is TRBV14 and J usage is TRBJ1-1, with 8 bases that match TRBD1. The V gene end was trimmed by 0 bases and the J gene end by 4 bases; junction bases not matched to a gene: 10. Looked up from germline, CDR1 is SGHDN and CDR2 is FVKESK. The CDR3 runs 17 residues. The CDR3 protein is CASSQDWAGGAGTEAFF. CDR3 DNA sequence: TGTGCCAGCAGCCAAGATTGGGCAGGGGGCGCGGGCACTGAAGCTTTCTTT. Combining the CDR3 with reference TRBV14 and TRBJ1-1 gives the whole variable domain EAGVTQFPSHSVIEKGQTVTLRCDPISGHDNLYWYRRVMGKEIKFLLHFVKESKQDESGMPNNRFLAERTGGTYSTLKVQPAELEDSGVYFCASSQDWAGGAGTEAFFGQGTRLTVV.

This clonotype appeared many times. The chain employs TRBV5-1 and TRBJ1-1; D may be TRBD1 (5 bases). This CDR3 spans 16 amino acids. Germline loops: CDR1 SGHRS, CDR2 YFSETQ. Trimming took off 4 bases at V and 6 bases at J, with 22 bases between the two ends. CDR3 loop: CASSPGTGPGHPEAFF. The CDR3 nucleotides read TGCGCCAGCAGCCCGGGGACTGGCCCAGGTCACCCTGAAGCTTTCTTT.

This clonotype appeared many times. This sequence joins TRBV20-1 and TRBJ2-1, with a possible D match to TRBD2 (6 bases). The CDR3 contains 15 residues. V shed 3 bases and J shed 0 bases, with 12 bases lying between them. Germline V gene data show CDR1 as DFQATT and CDR2 as SNEGSKA (reference sequence). CDR3 protein: CSASPGGVSYNEQFF. CDR3 sequence (DNA): TGCAGTGCTAGCCCCGGGGGAGTCTCCTACAATGAGCAGTTCTTC.

In its sample, this clonotype was seen many times. The chain links TRBV7-2 to TRBJ1-6; D unclear. CDR1 and CDR2 from the germline V gene are SGHTA and FQGNSA. This CDR3 spans 12 amino acids. V was clipped by 5 bases and J by 10 bases, with 9 bases between them. CDR3 nucleotides: TGTGCCAGCAGCCCCAGACTATCACCCCTCCACTTT. It encodes CASSPRLSPLHF.

This clonotype was found many times. This chain links TRBV5-1 with TRBJ1-1; D not certain. The CDR3 is 11 amino acids. V was shortened by 3 bases and J by 5 bases, with 5 bases between the two germline ends. Germline V gene data show CDR1 as SGHRS and CDR2 as YFSETQ. The CDR3 sequence is CASSYGTEAFF. Here the CDR3 DNA reads TGCGCCAGCAGCTACGGAACTGAAGCTTTCTTT.

This clonotype was counted ten times or more. DNA for the CDR3: TGCAGTGCTAGAAACACTGAAGCTTTCTTT. Translation: CSARNTEAFF. The rearrangement joins TRBV20-1 to TRBJ1-1; D call uncertain. The V gene's germline CDR1 is DFQATT and CDR2 SNEGSKA (reference sequence). V lost 2 bases and J 2 bases, leaving 0 bases between the germline ends. CDR3 length equals 10 residues.

This clonotype was detected ten times or more. The J gene is TRBJ2-1, the V gene TRBV30; the D call may be TRBD1 or TRBD2 (6 bases each). This CDR3 is 16 amino acids long. Germline CDR1 is GTSNPN and CDR2 is SVGIG (reference sequence). The V end lost 2 bases, the J end lost 7 bases, and 21 bases lay between the germline ends. The CDR3 nucleotides read TGTGCCTGGAGTCGGAATTGGGGGGCGAGGGTTAATGAGCAGTTCTTC. It encodes CAWSRNWGARVNEQFF.

This clonotype was recorded many times. The chain carries TRBV14 and TRBJ2-7; possible D gene TRBD2, 5 bases. V lost 4 bases and J 1 base, leaving 8 bases between the germline ends. Looked up from germline, CDR1 is SGHDN and CDR2 is FVKESK. This CDR3 spans 13 amino acids. In nucleotides, the CDR3 is TGTGCCAGCAGCCGAGCGGTGTCCTACGAGCAGTACTTC. This encodes CASSRAVSYEQYF.

Many counts were recorded for this clonotype. The gene calls are TRBV11-2 and TRBJ1-2; D gene unclear. Germline V gives CDR1 SGHAT, CDR2 FQNNGV. CDR3 length: 12 residues. V lost 5 bases, J lost 5 bases, and 9 bases lay in between. The DNA of the CDR3 is TGTGCCAGCAGCCGGCAAATATATGGCTACACCTTC. Protein sequence: CASSRQIYGYTF.

There are many counts of this clonotype. The chain couples TRBV6-5 to TRBJ2-5, with 7 bases matching TRBD1. Trimming removed 3 bases from V and 4 bases from J; junction bases left unmatched: 5. The germline V gene encodes CDR1 MNHEY and CDR2 SVGAGI. The CDR3 has 14 residues. CDR3 residues: CASSYGSGGETQYF. CDR3 DNA: TGTGCCAGCAGTTATGGCTCAGGGGGAGAGACCCAGTACTTC.

The table lists this clonotype with many counts. This rearrangement joins TRBV12-3 or TRBV12-4 to TRBJ2-2, with a weak D call TRBD1 (6 bases). This CDR3 is 15 amino acids long. The germline V and J ends were trimmed by 4 bases and 0 bases, with 9 bases remaining between them. In nucleotides, the CDR3 is TGTGCCAGCAGTTATCGGACAGCGAACACCGGGGAGCTGTTTTTT. Translating gives CASSYRTANTGELFF.

This clonotype was counted ten times or more. This chain connects TRBV4-2 to TRBJ1-4; no reliable D call. Germline lookup yields CDR1 LGHNA and CDR2 YNFKEQ. There are 15 residues in the CDR3. The germline V and J ends were trimmed by 0 bases and 0 bases, with 5 bases remaining between them. CDR3 in DNA: TGTGCCAGCAGCCAAGACCTCTCAACTAATGAAAAACTGTTTTTT. This translates into CASSQDLSTNEKLFF.